The sequence of this T cell receptor (beta chain) was determined in a study of T cells in Graves' hyperthyroidism and ophthalmopathy (dated by TCRdb to between 2017 and 2020). About the investigation overall: Peripheral blood samples were taken at the time of initial diagnosis, prior to any treatment. Prospective prediction of ophthalmopathy was tested in an independent validation cohort consisting of about 19 hyperthyroidism patients and some 17 patients who later progressed to ophthalmopathy. TCR V-J signatures able to tell the groups apart were searched for in a discovery cohort of 90 to 100 patients, of whom 43 had Graves' ophthalmopathy and under 65 had stable Graves' hyperthyroidism. The paper reports TCR Vbeta CDR3 sequencing of approximately 140 peripheral blood samples: 40 or so ophthalmopathy, some 80 hyperthyroidism and 17 progressor patients. In addition, the study compared T-cell repertoires in thyroid tissue and in blood from about six Graves' hyperthyroidism patients. After sampling, hyperthyroidism patients received methimazole starting at 30 mg daily, and ophthalmopathy patients received high-dose intravenous methylprednisolone. For training and testing, the 80 to 100 patients in the discovery cohort were randomly divided in a 7:3 ratio.

Remarks on this clonotype: Its antigen is unknown. Base qualities were left out, and no much larger clone turns up one base away.

Counted from cysteine to phenylalanine, this CDR3 has 15 amino acids. The read is trimmed to its CDR3 DNA, 45 bases read in frame from base 1. V has 4 bases trimmed and J has 2 bases trimmed; junction bases matching no gene number 4. CDR1 and CDR2 were assigned from the germline V gene (reference sequence) as GTSNPN and SVGIG. The TCR beta CDR3 regions were amplified from RNA transcripts. For the first round of RT-PCR on the TCR CDR3, the HTBI primer set was used together with the Qiagen OneStep RT-PCR kit. Libraries were constructed in a second round of multiplex PCR, after which size selection and purification were performed. Libraries were sequenced paired-end with 100 bp reads on an Illumina HiSeq2000. The original pipeline was this. Raw data were processed with SOAPnuke, discarding reads with adapters, uncalled bases, mean Phred below 15, or no exact constant-primer or identifier match. COPE v1.2.5 was used to merge the high-quality paired reads, and each unique nucleotide sequence was defined as a clonotype. MiTCR v1.1 was used to align clonotypes to the IMGT TRBV, TRBD and TRBJ reference segments. The analysis was restricted to V-J combinations with a frequency above 0.0001, which together covered 99.2% of the repertoires. The TCS score was defined as F50 (clonal expansion) divided by E x V (chaos), with BLOSUM62-based TCRdist calculated between CDR3 peptides within each V-J. Welch's t-statistics and random forest reduced several hundred V-J features to roughly 13, which were used in a naive Bayes classifier (R e1071). TCRdb reanalyzed the raw reads on its own, using fastp at Q25 for trimming and MiXCR for clone calling, and kept in-frame beta chains. Each CDR3 protein appears once, grouped with its most common genes and DNA. It is TCRdb's table, rather than the study itself, that gives the V and J calls and clone size. The sample has a few hundred thousand distinct CDR3 sequences on record, about a sixth of them singletons. The ten top clones hold under 7.5% of the sample.

Graves' hyperthyroidism was defined as stable when no progression to ophthalmopathy occurred over 18 months of follow-up. Hyperthyroidism patients were aged 18 to 65 years and newly diagnosed, with disease duration of less than 2 months. Patients with uncontrolled infections, other autoimmune diseases, pregnancy or lactation were excluded. Diagnoses were based on clinical symptoms, serum thyroxine and TRAb, thyroid ultrasound and orbital computed tomography. PBMCs were separated from 10 ml of fresh peripheral blood using Ficoll-Paque density gradient centrifugation. Trizol reagent was used to extract total RNA, and RNA quality was then checked on an Agilent 2100 Bioanalyzer. What the work shows at the level of the full study, not this receptor alone: No statistical method was used to set the sample size in advance, and investigators knew the group allocation. Most expanded thyroid clonotypes (frequency above 0.001) were also detected in blood, a finding suggesting that blood repertoires may reflect thyroid immune responses. In validation, the model predicted progression to ophthalmopathy a median of about 6 months before onset, with approximately 71% sensitivity and roughly 79% specificity. A 13 V-J signature model separated ophthalmopathy from stable hyperthyroidism, with just over 85% sensitivity and about 81% specificity in cross-validation and 80%/75% in testing.

The chain is encoded by TRBV30 joined to TRBJ2-3, and 12 bases in between align with TRBD2. This sequence originates from a woman aged 25 to 45 with Graves' hyperthyroidism. Sequencing used blood. The bases are TGTGCCTGGAATCTAGCGGGAGGGGTCACAGATACGCAGTATTTT. Its protein reads: CAWNLAGGVTDTQYF.